Included here is one T cell receptor beta chain sequence, with context. This sample is drawn from a study of blood T cell repertoires in COVID-19. Study-level information: Sample material is recorded as cDNA or gDNA derived from T cells, B-cell-depleted T cells, or PBMCs.

V lost 4 bases to trimming and J lost 13 bases; unmatched junction nucleotides: 23. Germline CDR1 SGHRS, CDR2 YFSETQ. The CDR3 is made up of 16 amino acids. Original handling: For nucleated cells, counts were estimated from reference gene primer amplification. Sequenced by immunoSEQ multiplex PCR; TCRdb stores in-frame clones only, minus some. V, J and clone size reflect that table, while D and trimming were determined from the DNA. The data hold tens of thousands of clones, with 75% to 85% observed a single time. This clonotype was obtained from a human donor with acute or convalescent COVID-19. The donor label of this sample is uncertain. Sequencing used peripheral blood. The chain uses TRBV5-1 and TRBJ2-7, with 7 bases fitting TRBD2. The CDR3 protein is CASSPLGRGRGVERYF. CDR3 coding DNA: TGCGCCAGCAGCCCCTTAGGTCGCGGTCGGGGGGTCGAGCGTTACTTC.